The subject of this entry is one T cell receptor (beta chain). Antigen unknown. This CDR3 region has 15 residues. Germline V gene data show CDR1 as SGDLS and CDR2 as YYNGEE. V was trimmed by 4 bases and J by 7 bases, leaving 18 bases between them. For the second PCR, which ran for roughly 6 to 12 cycles, a sample-barcoded 5' primer and a J-beta primer mix were used. Via MiXCR, TCRdb re-called the 5' RACE reads, giving one row per CDR3 protein. This sample yields some 1.4 million distinct CDR3 sequences, of which 42% are seen a single time; 6.5% to 10% belongs to the top ten. This record comes from a study of blood T cells in healthy people across ages. Study results and limitations: Comparison with aged donors showed that long-lived donors had more naive CD4+ cells and higher diversity. Calculation of diversity from one million T cells yielded estimates considered to be underestimates.

The chain is built from TRBV9 and TRBJ1-5; D is perhaps TRBD1 (6 bases). The sample was blood. The receptor's source is a woman between 18 and 29 years old in good health. CDR3 DNA: TGTGCCAGCAGCCCGACACAGGGTGTAGGCCAGCCCCAGCATTTT. Encoded protein: CASSPTQGVGQPQHF.